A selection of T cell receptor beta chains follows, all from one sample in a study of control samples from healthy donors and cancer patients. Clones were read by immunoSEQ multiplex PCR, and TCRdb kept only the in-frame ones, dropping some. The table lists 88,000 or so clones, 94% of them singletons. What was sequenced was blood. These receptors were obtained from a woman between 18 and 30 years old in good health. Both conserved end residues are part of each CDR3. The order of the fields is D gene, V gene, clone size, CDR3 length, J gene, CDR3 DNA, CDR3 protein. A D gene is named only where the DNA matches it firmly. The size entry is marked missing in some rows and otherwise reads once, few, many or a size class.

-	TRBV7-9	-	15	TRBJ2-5	TGTGCCAGCAGCCCCCCGTCAAGGGGGGTGAAGACCCAGTACTTC	CASSPPSRGVKTQYF
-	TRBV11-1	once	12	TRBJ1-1	TGTGCCAGCAGCCAGGACACAATTGAAGCTTTCTTT	CASSQDTIEAFF
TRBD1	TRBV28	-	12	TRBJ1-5	TGTGCCATCGGGACAGAACATCAGCCCCAGCATTTT	CAIGTEHQPQHF
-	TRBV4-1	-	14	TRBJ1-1	TGCGCCAGCAGCCAAGGCGGGGGGTACACTGAAGCTTTCTTT	CASSQGGGYTEAFF
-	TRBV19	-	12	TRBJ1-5	TGTGCCAGTACGTATGGCAATCAGCCCCAGCATTTT	CASTYGNQPQHF
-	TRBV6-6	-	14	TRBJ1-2	TGTGCCAGCAGTTTTAGGAGGGGGGAAAATGGCTACACCTTC	CASSFRRGENGYTF
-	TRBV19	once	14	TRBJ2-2	TGTGCCAGTAATGGGGCGCGAGGGACCGGGGAGCTGTTTTTT	CASNGARGTGELFF
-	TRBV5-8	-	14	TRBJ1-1	TGTGCCAGCAGATTCAGGCGCGTGAACACTGAAGCTTTCTTT	CASRFRRVNTEAFF
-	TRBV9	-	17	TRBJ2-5	TGTGCCAGCAGCCCCACCAATGGTAGGGGTTGGCTAGAGACCCAGTACTTC	CASSPTNGRGWLETQYF
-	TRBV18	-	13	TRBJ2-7	TGTGCCAGCTCACGCCTAGAATACTACGAGCAGTACTTC	CASSRLEYYEQYF
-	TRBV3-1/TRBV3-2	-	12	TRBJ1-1	TGTGCCAGCAGCCACGGAACGAAGGAAGCTTTCTTT	CASSHGTKEAFF
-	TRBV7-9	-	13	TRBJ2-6	TGTGCCAGCATCAGGGCTGGGGCCAACGTCCTGACTTTC	CASIRAGANVLTF
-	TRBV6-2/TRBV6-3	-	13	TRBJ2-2	TGTGCCAGCAGTTACTTCGCTTCCGGGGAGCTGTTTTTT	CASSYFASGELFF
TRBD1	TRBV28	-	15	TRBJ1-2	TGTGCCAGCTGTACGCCGGGACAGGGAAAGGGGGGCTACACCTTC	CASCTPGQGKGGYTF
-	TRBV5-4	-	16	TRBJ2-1	TGTGCCAGCAGCGACAAGACGGGGAGCTCCTACAATGAGCAGTTCTTC	CASSDKTGSSYNEQFF
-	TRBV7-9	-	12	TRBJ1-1	TGTGCCAGCAGCTTAGATAACACTGAAGCTTTCTTT	CASSLDNTEAFF
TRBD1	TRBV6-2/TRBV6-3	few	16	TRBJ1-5	TGTGCCAGCAGCTTCATTGGACAGGGTAGTAATCAGCCCCAGCATTTT	CASSFIGQGSNQPQHF
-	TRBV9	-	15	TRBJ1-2	TGTGCCAGCAGCGCGGAGGGGGGGCTTAGGTATGGCTACACCTTC	CASSAEGGLRYGYTF
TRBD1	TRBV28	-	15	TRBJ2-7	TGTGCCAGCACCGGGACAGGGAAGCGGTCCTACGAGCAGTACTTC	CASTGTGKRSYEQYF
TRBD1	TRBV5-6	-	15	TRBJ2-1	TGTGCCAGCAGCTTGGCCGGCTTGACACAGGGGGAGCAGTTCTTC	CASSLAGLTQGEQFF
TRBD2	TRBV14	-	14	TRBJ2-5	TGTGCCAGCAGCGGGACCCGGGGGGGAGAGACCCAGTACTTC	CASSGTRGGETQYF
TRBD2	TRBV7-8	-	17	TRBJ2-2	TGTGCCAGCGCAAGGACTAGCGGGATGTGGGACACCGGGGAGCTGTTTTTT	CASARTSGMWDTGELFF
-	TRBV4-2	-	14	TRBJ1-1	TGTGCCAGCAGCTCCCAACCTTTGAACACTGAAGCTTTCTTT	CASSSQPLNTEAFF
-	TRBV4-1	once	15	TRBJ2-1	TGCGCCAGCAGCCAAGAGCAGGGAACCTACAATGAGCAGTTCTTC	CASSQEQGTYNEQFF
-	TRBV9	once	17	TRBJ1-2	TGCGCCAGCCGCCAGGTGGGGGCGGGGCCCGGGCTCTATGGCTACACCTTC	CASRQVGAGPGLYGYTF
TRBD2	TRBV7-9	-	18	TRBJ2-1	TGTGCCAGCAGCTTCTCCGCTGGGGCGGGAGGGCGGTACAATGAGCAGTTCTTC	CASSFSAGAGGRYNEQFF
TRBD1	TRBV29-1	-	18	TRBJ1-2	TGCAGCGTTTTCACCGCCGCGGGGACAGGGGAAGGAGCCCAAGGCTACACCTTC	CSVFTAAGTGEGAQGYTF
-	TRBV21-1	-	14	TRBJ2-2	TGTGCCAGCAGCAAAGGGGAGGGAACCGGGGAGCTGTTTTTT	CASSKGEGTGELFF
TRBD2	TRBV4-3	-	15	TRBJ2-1	TGCGCCAGCAGCCAAGCTAGCGGAAGGTACAATGAGCAGTTCTTC	CASSQASGRYNEQFF
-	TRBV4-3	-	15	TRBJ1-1	TGCGCCAGCAGCCCGACCCCAGGGGTAGGGACTGAAGCTTTCTTT	CASSPTPGVGTEAFF
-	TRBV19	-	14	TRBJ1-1	TGTGCCAGTAGTATAGTCGGGGGAGACACTGAAGCTTTCTTT	CASSIVGGDTEAFF
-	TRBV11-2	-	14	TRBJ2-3	TGTGCCAGCAGCTCTAGTGCTACCACAGATACGCAGTATTTT	CASSSSATTDTQYF
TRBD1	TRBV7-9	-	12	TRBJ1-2	TGTGCCAGCAGTCCCAGGGGGCTCGGCTACACCTTC	CASSPRGLGYTF
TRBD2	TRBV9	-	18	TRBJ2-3	TGTGCCAGCAGCGCCCCCCTCGGGGTAGCGGGACCAGGAGATACGCAGTATTTT	CASSAPLGVAGPGDTQYF
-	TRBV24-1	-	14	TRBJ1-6	TGTGCCCCAAAAGCGGGGTTGGTTAATTCACCCCTCCACTTT	CAPKAGLVNSPLHF
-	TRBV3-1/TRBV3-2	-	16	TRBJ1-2	TGTGCCAGCAGCCAAGTGGAGACCCTCGTCCTGAGTGGCTACACCTTC	CASSQVETLVLSGYTF
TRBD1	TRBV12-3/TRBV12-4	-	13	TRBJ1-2	TGTGCCAGCAGTTGGGACAGCGTCTATGGCTACACCTTC	CASSWDSVYGYTF
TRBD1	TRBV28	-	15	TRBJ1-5	TGTGCCAGCAGTTTCCGGGACAGGGGGGCCCAGCCCCAGCATTTT	CASSFRDRGAQPQHF
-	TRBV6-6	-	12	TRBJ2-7	TGTGCCAGCAGTTTCGAGGTCGGCGAGCAGTACTTC	CASSFEVGEQYF
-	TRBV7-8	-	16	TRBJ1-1	TGTGCCAGCAGCAGCCGACATGGAGGGAGGGACACTGAAGCTTTCTTT	CASSSRHGGRDTEAFF
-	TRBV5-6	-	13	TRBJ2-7	TGTGCCAGCAGCTTGTGGTCAGCCTACGAGCAGTACTTC	CASSLWSAYEQYF
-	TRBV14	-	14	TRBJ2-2	TGTGCCAGCAGCCAAGTGCTAAAAGTCGGGGAGCTGTTTTTT	CASSQVLKVGELFF
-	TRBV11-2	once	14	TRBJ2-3	TGTGCCAGCAGCCCTAGTGGGGGCGCAGATACGCAGTATTTT	CASSPSGGADTQYF
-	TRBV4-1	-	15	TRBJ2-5	TGCGCCAGCAGCCAAGTATCCCCCCCCCAGGAGACCCAGTACTTC	CASSQVSPPQETQYF
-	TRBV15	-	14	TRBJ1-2	TGTGCCACCAGCAGAGCTACCCCGGGGGATGGCTACACCTTC	CATSRATPGDGYTF
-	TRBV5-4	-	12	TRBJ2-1	TGTGCCAGCAGCGCATGGAGGGATGAGCAGTTCTTC	CASSAWRDEQFF
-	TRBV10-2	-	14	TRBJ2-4	TGCGCCAGCAGTGAGCCAAGGACAGAAAACATTCAGTACTTC	CASSEPRTENIQYF